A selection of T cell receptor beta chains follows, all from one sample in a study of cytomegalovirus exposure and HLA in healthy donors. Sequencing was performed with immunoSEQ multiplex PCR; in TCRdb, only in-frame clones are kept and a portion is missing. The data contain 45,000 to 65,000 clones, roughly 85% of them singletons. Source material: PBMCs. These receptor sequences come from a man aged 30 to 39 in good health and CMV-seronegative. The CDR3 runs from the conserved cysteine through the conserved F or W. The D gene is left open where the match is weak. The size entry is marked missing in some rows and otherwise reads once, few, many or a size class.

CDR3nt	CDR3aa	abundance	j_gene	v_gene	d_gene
TGTGCCAGCTCACGTGCGGGGTTTAAGACCGGGGAGCTGTTTTTT	CASSRAGFKTGELFF	-	TRBJ2-2	TRBV18	-
TGTGCCAGCTCACCCGGGTCAGGCGAGAGGGTTCAGCCCCAGCATTTT	CASSPGSGERVQPQHF	-	TRBJ1-5	TRBV18	-
TGTGCCAGCAGCGCCTATGCTAGCACAGATACGCAGTATTTT	CASSAYASTDTQYF	-	TRBJ2-3	TRBV9	-
TGCGCCAGCAGTCCCATGGGGCGGGGCTCCTACAATGAGCAGTTCTTC	CASSPMGRGSYNEQFF	-	TRBJ2-1	TRBV4-1	-
TGTGCCAGCAGCCGACTAGCGGGAGGGGACACAGATACGCAGTATTTT	CASSRLAGGDTDTQYF	-	TRBJ2-3	TRBV6-4	TRBD2
TGTGCCAGCAGCTTATCTAGGACAGGGGTGAACACCGGGGAGCTGTTTTTT	CASSLSRTGVNTGELFF	-	TRBJ2-2	TRBV7-6	TRBD1
TGTGCCAGCAGCCGCTCCGGACAGGGCGGGACTGAAGCTTTCTTT	CASSRSGQGGTEAFF	-	TRBJ1-1	TRBV5-4	TRBD1
TGTGCCACCAGCAGGACCCGTGGAGGCACAGATACGCAGTATTTT	CATSRTRGGTDTQYF	-	TRBJ2-3	TRBV15	-
TGCAGCGTTGAGGCCAGGTTGGGGAGGACCTTC	CSVEARLGRTF	once	TRBJ1-2	TRBV29-1	-
TGTGCCAGCAGCTCGGACAGGGCCTACGAGCAGTACTTC	CASSSDRAYEQYF	few	TRBJ2-7	TRBV11-2	TRBD1
TGTGCCAGCAGTTACTCAGGTAGCGGGAGGCAAGAGACCCAGTACTTC	CASSYSGSGRQETQYF	-	TRBJ2-5	TRBV6-5	TRBD2
TGTGCCAGCAGCTTGGGGGCAGCGCAGTTCTTC	CASSLGAAQFF	-	TRBJ2-1	TRBV7-9	-
TGTGCCAGCAGCGTAGGTCTAGCGGGGACACAAGAGACCCAGTACTTC	CASSVGLAGTQETQYF	few	TRBJ2-5	TRBV9	TRBD2
TGTGCCAGCAGTCCCCAGCGGGGGGTCTCCTACAATGAGCAGTTCTTC	CASSPQRGVSYNEQFF	-	TRBJ2-1	TRBV7-8	TRBD2
TGCGCCAGCAGCCCGAACGCAGGGGGCAATGAGCAGTTCTTC	CASSPNAGGNEQFF	-	TRBJ2-1	TRBV5-1	TRBD1
TGTGCCAGCAGCCCTAGCGGGGAATACAATGAGCAGTTCTTC	CASSPSGEYNEQFF	-	TRBJ2-1	TRBV5-4	TRBD2
TGTGCCAGCAGTTATTCTTTGACGGGTTTGGAGACCCAGTACTTC	CASSYSLTGLETQYF	-	TRBJ2-5	TRBV6-5	-
TGCGCCAGCAATCCCATGGGGGGTTTGAACACTGAAGCTTTCTTT	CASNPMGGLNTEAFF	-	TRBJ1-1	TRBV5-1	-
TGTGCCAGCAGCTTAAACGACAGGGGGCGGAGCTATGGCTACACCTTC	CASSLNDRGRSYGYTF	-	TRBJ1-2	TRBV11-2	TRBD1
TGTGCCAGCAGGTTGCCCCAGGGACAGAACAACTATGGCTACACCTTC	CASRLPQGQNNYGYTF	-	TRBJ1-2	TRBV28	TRBD1
TGTGCCAGCAGCGTAGGATTCCTCGGGGGGGCCCAGGAGACCCAGTACTTC	CASSVGFLGGAQETQYF	-	TRBJ2-5	TRBV9	TRBD2
TGCGCCAGCAGCCAGAATCGCGGGGGGGAAGAGACCCAGTACTTC	CASSQNRGGEETQYF	-	TRBJ2-5	TRBV4-3	TRBD2